Listed here are 30 T cell receptor beta chains from one sample, sequenced in a study of control samples from healthy donors and cancer patients. The protocol was immunoSEQ multiplex PCR, while the TCRdb copy is restricted to in-frame clones and leaves out a portion. This table has 84,000 or so clones, roughly 91% appearing once. The source material was blood. The receptors were gathered from a man aged 45-65 years in good health.

This clone was picked up one time. The V gene is TRBV5-6, the J gene TRBJ1-4, with 7 bases matching TRBD1. The CDR3 totals 14 residues. Trimming removed 2 bases from V and 8 bases from J; junction bases left unmatched: 6. Germline CDR1 and CDR2: SGHDT and YYEEEE. CDR3 nucleotide sequence: TGTGCCAGCAGCTTACAGGGGCTCCGGGAAAAACTGTTTTTT. Translating gives CASSLQGLREKLFF.

This chain joins TRBV5-1 and TRBJ2-5; TRBD1 might be the D (5 bases). In germline, CDR1 is SGHRS, CDR2 YFSETQ. The CDR3 is 13 residues long. V lost 1 base and J lost 5, with 9 bases in between. Here the CDR3 reads CASSLNGAETQYF. DNA of the CDR3: TGCGCCAGCAGCTTGAATGGGGCGGAGACCCAGTACTTC.

As DNA, the CDR3 is TGTGCCAGCAGTTCCCAGGGGGCTAACACTGAAGCTTTCTTT. Translation: CASSSQGANTEAFF. V and J are TRBV6-5 and TRBJ1-1; 8 positions match TRBD1. The CDR3 totals 14 residues. Germline V gives CDR1 MNHEY, CDR2 SVGAGI. J lost 2 bases, V lost 4 bases, and 3 bases had no gene match.

The chain employs TRBV5-1 and TRBJ2-5; 9 nucleotides match TRBD2. The V segment lost 0 bases and the J segment 4 bases; nucleotides outside the gene matches: 4. Germline values: CDR1 SGHRS, CDR2 YFSETQ. The CDR3 extends over 15 amino acids. CDR3 sequence reads: CASSLGTSARETQYF. CDR3 DNA: TGCGCCAGCAGCTTGGGGACTAGCGCCCGAGAGACCCAGTACTTC.

The CDR3 DNA reads as TGTGCCAGCAGCGTAGCTAGCTCTGGAAACACCATATATTTT. It codes for CASSVASSGNTIYF. The rearrangement joins TRBV9 to TRBJ1-3, with unresolved D. The CDR3 has 14 residues. Germline CDR1 reads SGDLS; CDR2 reads YYNGEE. V lost 0 bases and J lost 0, with 4 bases in between.

V is TRBV4-1 and J is TRBJ2-5; no firm D call. Germline V gene sequence: CDR1 MGHRA, CDR2 YSYEKL. Trimming left V 0 bases short and J 4 bases short, with 12 bases between. CDR3 size: 15 residues. The chain's CDR3 is CASSQESGSTETQYF. The CDR3 DNA follows: TGCGCCAGCAGCCAAGAAAGTGGAAGCACAGAGACCCAGTACTTC.

This chain connects TRBV6-1 to TRBJ2-3; D might be TRBD2 (6 bases). From germline, CDR1 is MNHNS and CDR2 SASEGT. The V end lost 2 bases, the J end lost 4 bases, and 13 bases lay between the germline ends. The CDR3 length is 15 residues. For the CDR3, the DNA is TGTGCCAGCAGTGAAAGTGGGACTCGGGCAGATACGCAGTATTTT. Encoded protein: CASSESGTRADTQYF.

The gene calls are TRBV3-1 (or the pseudogene TRBV3-2) and TRBJ1-5; no reliable D call. The CDR3 consists of 13 residues. The germline CDR1 and CDR2 sequences are LGHDT and YNNKEL (reference sequence). The V end lost 7 bases, the J end lost 3 bases, and 10 bases lay between the germline ends. CDR3 bases: TGTGCCAGCAAAAGGCAGCTCAATCAGCCCCAGCATTTT. Amino acid sequence: CASKRQLNQPQHF.

The V call is TRBV11-2, the J call TRBJ2-7, with D uncertain. V was cut by 3 bases and J by 0 bases, with 21 bases left in between. There are 18 residues in the CDR3. CDR1 is SGHAT and CDR2 is FQNNGV in the germline V gene. Here the CDR3 reads CASSFDQPYESNSYEQYF. In DNA form, the CDR3 reads TGTGCCAGCAGCTTCGACCAACCGTACGAATCTAACTCCTACGAGCAGTACTTC.

The V gene is TRBV10-3, the J gene TRBJ1-5, with a possible D match to TRBD1 (6 bases). The V end lost 3 bases, the J end lost 3 bases, and 12 bases lay between the germline ends. The CDR3 spans 15 residues. Germline V gene sequence: CDR1 ENHRY, CDR2 SYGVKD. Here the CDR3 reads CAISDWGATNQPQHF. The CDR3 bases are TGTGCCATCAGTGATTGGGGGGCCACCAATCAGCCCCAGCATTTT.

The chain has TRBV2 and TRBJ1-4, with D unresolved. The germline CDR1 and CDR2 sequences are SNHLY and FYNNEI. CDR3 length: 14 amino acids. Between the trimmed V and J ends, which lost 8 bases and 0 bases, there was a span of 10 bases. CDR3 protein: CASFQGPTNEKLFF. The CDR3 DNA sequence: TGTGCCAGCTTCCAAGGTCCAACTAATGAAAAACTGTTTTTT.

The chain combines TRBV6-2 or TRBV6-3 with TRBJ1-5, with D unresolved. The length of the CDR3 is 15 residues. The germline V gene encodes CDR1 MNHEY and CDR2 SVGEGT. The V gene lost 2 bases and the J gene lost 1 base, with 9 bases spanning the gap. In DNA, the CDR3 is TGTGCCAGCAGTTACAGCGAAAAAAGCAATCAGCCCCAGCATTTT. Encoded protein: CASSYSEKSNQPQHF.

This chain uses TRBV14 with TRBJ1-1; D gene uncertain. Trimming took off 1 base at V and 0 bases at J, with 3 bases between the two ends. Per the germline V gene, CDR1 is SGHDN and CDR2 is FVKESK. The CDR3 totals 13 residues. The CDR3 spells CASSQVMNTEAFF. CDR3 nucleotides: TGTGCCAGCAGCCAAGTGATGAACACTGAAGCTTTCTTT.

V usage is TRBV6-5 and J usage is TRBJ1-5, with 10 nucleotides matching TRBD1. Per the germline V gene, CDR1 is MNHEY and CDR2 is SVGAGI. The CDR3 runs 15 residues. The V gene end was trimmed by 2 bases and the J gene end by 7 bases; junction bases not matched to a gene: 5. In nucleotides, the CDR3 is TGTGCCAGCAGTTACCGGCGGACAGGGGGACAGCCCCAGCATTTT. This translates into CASSYRRTGGQPQHF.

The chain links TRBV27 to TRBJ1-2; D unclear. Per the germline V gene, CDR1 is MNHEY and CDR2 is SMNVEV (reference sequence). This CDR3 comprises 13 residues. V lost 10 bases to trimming and J lost 5 bases, with 17 bases between them. The CDR3 loop reads CATQWGGGYGYTF. CDR3 nucleotide sequence: TGTGCCACCCAGTGGGGTGGTGGATATGGCTACACCTTC.

J is TRBJ1-1 and V is TRBV2; D call uncertain. Trimming took off 3 bases at V and 5 bases at J, with 4 bases between the two ends. The CDR3 contains 11 residues. Germline V gives CDR1 SNHLY, CDR2 FYNNEI. The DNA for the CDR3 is TGTGCCAGCAGTGAGGGTACTGAAGCTTTCTTT. Protein product: CASSEGTEAFF.

The DNA for the CDR3 is TGTGCCAGCAAGGGGACAGCTAGCACAGATACGCAGTATTTT. Its protein product is CASKGTASTDTQYF. J is TRBJ2-3 and V is TRBV28; 7 positions match TRBD1. The CDR3 extends over 14 amino acids. The V segment lost 7 bases and the J segment 0 bases; nucleotides outside the gene matches: 4. Germline CDR1 reads MDHEN; CDR2 reads SYDVKM.

The chain combines TRBV19 with TRBJ2-5, with a weak D call TRBD1 (5 bases). This CDR3 comprises 13 residues. Germline V gene sequence: CDR1 LNHDA, CDR2 SQIVND (reference sequence). V was cut by 5 bases and J by 5 bases, with 12 bases left in between. In nucleotides, the CDR3 is TGTGCCAGTAGTCTCAGGGATTTCGAGACCCAGTACTTC. Amino acid sequence: CASSLRDFETQYF.

The rearrangement uses TRBV5-4 and TRBJ2-1; the match to TRBD2 covers 7 bases. Trimming cost V 3 bases and J 1 base; bases outside gene matches: 4. The CDR3 covers 15 residues. CDR1 and CDR2 from the germline V gene are SGHNT and YYREEE (reference sequence). The CDR3 DNA reads as TGTGCCAGCAGCTCTCGACTAGCATCCTACAATGAGCAGTTCTTC. It translates to CASSSRLASYNEQFF.

With respect to this clone: The junction does not match germline at one end; this may be a read error. J is TRBJ2-7 and V is TRBV2; a possible D gene is TRBD2 (6 bases). The CDR3 loop spans 16 amino acids. The germline V gene encodes CDR1 SNHLY and CDR2 FYNNEI. CDR3 sequence: CASTEYGPGLTYEQYF. The CDR3 coding sequence is TGTGCCAGCACTGAATACGGGCCGGGACTTACCTACGAGCAGTACTTC.

The chain carries TRBV5-5 and TRBJ1-6, with unresolved D. V lost 0 bases to trimming and J lost 7 bases, with 14 bases between them. The CDR3 is made up of 16 amino acids. The germline gives CDR1 SGHKS, CDR2 YYEKEE (reference sequence). CDR3 loop: CASSLATDVSNSPLHF. The CDR3 nucleotides read TGTGCCAGCAGCTTGGCGACGGATGTTTCGAATTCACCCCTCCACTTT.

On this clone: The sample carries other DNA sequences with the same CDR3. The chain employs TRBV19 and TRBJ1-2; 10 positions agree with TRBD1. CDR1 LNHDA and CDR2 SQIVND come from the germline V gene (reference sequence). J was trimmed by 8 bases and V by 3 bases; bases with no gene match: 6. The CDR3 runs to 14 residues. This chain's CDR3 is CASSMRTGGKGYTF. The CDR3 region has the DNA TGTGCCAGTAGTATGAGGACAGGGGGGAAAGGCTACACCTTC. Combining the CDR3 with reference TRBV19 and TRBJ1-2 gives the whole variable domain DGGITQSPKYLFRKEGQNVTLSCEQNLNHDAMYWYRQDPGQGLRLIYYSQIVNDFQKGDIAEGYSVSREKKESFPLTVTSAQKNPTAFYLCASSMRTGGKGYTFGSGTRLTVV.

This sequence joins TRBV4-1 and TRBJ1-6; possibly TRBD1 for D (6 bases). Trimming took off 4 bases at V and 7 bases at J, with 11 bases between the two ends. The CDR3 is made up of 14 amino acids. Germline V gene sequence: CDR1 MGHRA, CDR2 YSYEKL. The CDR3 protein is CASSLQGGNSPLHF. CDR3 nucleotides: TGCGCCAGCAGCCTACAGGGCGGGAATTCACCCCTCCACTTT.

This rearrangement joins TRBV5-1 to TRBJ1-4; TRBD1 might be the D (6 bases). The V gene's germline CDR1 is SGHRS and CDR2 YFSETQ. CDR3 length equals 14 residues. V lost 0 bases, J lost 8 bases, and 11 bases lay in between. The CDR3 protein is CASSLDRVKEKLFF. The CDR3 DNA reads TGCGCCAGCAGCTTGGACAGGGTAAAGGAAAAACTGTTTTTT.

The genes are TRBV19 and TRBJ2-7, with D perhaps matching TRBD2 (5 bases). The CDR3 is 13 amino acids. Germline CDR1 LNHDA, CDR2 SQIVND (reference sequence). V lost 8 bases to trimming and J lost 4 bases, with 15 bases between them. CDR3 sequence: CASLEREGYEQYF. CDR3 DNA: TGTGCCAGTCTGGAGAGAGAGGGTTACGAGCAGTACTTC.

J is TRBJ2-7 and V is TRBV5-1; a possible D gene is TRBD2 (6 bases). Per the germline V gene, CDR1 is SGHRS and CDR2 is YFSETQ. CDR3 length equals 14 residues. The germline V and J ends were trimmed by 4 bases and 0 bases, with 11 bases remaining between them. For the CDR3, the DNA is TGCGCCAGCAGCCGGGACGGGAGCTCCTACGAGCAGTACTTC. Amino acid sequence: CASSRDGSSYEQYF.

The rearrangement links TRBV10-3 to TRBJ1-5; the match to TRBD1 covers 7 bases. Germline CDR1 ENHRY, CDR2 SYGVKD. The CDR3 consists of 12 residues. V was clipped by 8 bases and J by 4 bases; unmatched bases: 2. CDR3 region: CAIGDRNQPQHF. The CDR3 bases are TGTGCCATCGGGGACAGAAATCAGCCCCAGCATTTT.

CDR3 in amino acids: CASSQMITDTQYF. The CDR3 nucleotides are TGTGCCAGCAGCCAAATGATCACAGATACGCAGTATTTT. The rearrangement joins TRBV3-1 (or the pseudogene TRBV3-2) to TRBJ2-3; D call uncertain. CDR1 and CDR2 (germline): LGHDT, YNNKEL (reference sequence). The CDR3 length is 13 residues. Between the trimmed V and J ends, which lost 2 bases and 2 bases, there was a span of 5 bases.

The chain uses TRBV15 and TRBJ1-3; the D is unclear. The ends were cut back, 0 bases at V and 7 bases at J, with 7 bases in the middle. Per germline, CDR1 LNHNV and CDR2 YYDKDF (reference sequence). This CDR3 comprises 13 residues. CDR3 sequence (DNA): TGTGCCACCAGCAGAGATCGAGGGAACACCATATATTTT. Translation gives CATSRDRGNTIYF.

Only a few counts were recorded for this clone. The genes are TRBV10-3 and TRBJ2-5, with unresolved D. Per the germline V gene, CDR1 is ENHRY and CDR2 is SYGVKD. The V end lost 3 bases, the J end lost 1 base, and 9 bases lay between the germline ends. The CDR3 is 14 residues long. The CDR3 DNA reads TGTGCCATCAGTGACCCGAGGCTCCAAGAGACCCAGTACTTC. Protein sequence: CAISDPRLQETQYF.